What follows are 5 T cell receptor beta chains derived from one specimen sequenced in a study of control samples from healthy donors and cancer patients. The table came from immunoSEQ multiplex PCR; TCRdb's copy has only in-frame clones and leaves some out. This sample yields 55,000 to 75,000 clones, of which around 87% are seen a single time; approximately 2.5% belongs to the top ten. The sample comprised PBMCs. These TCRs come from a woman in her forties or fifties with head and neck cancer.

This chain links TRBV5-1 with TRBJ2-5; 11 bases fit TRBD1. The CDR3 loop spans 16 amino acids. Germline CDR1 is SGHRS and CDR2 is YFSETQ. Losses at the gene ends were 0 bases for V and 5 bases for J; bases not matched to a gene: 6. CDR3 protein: CASSLVSGTGGETQYF. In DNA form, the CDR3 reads TGCGCCAGCAGCTTGGTTTCCGGGACAGGGGGGGAGACCCAGTACTTC.

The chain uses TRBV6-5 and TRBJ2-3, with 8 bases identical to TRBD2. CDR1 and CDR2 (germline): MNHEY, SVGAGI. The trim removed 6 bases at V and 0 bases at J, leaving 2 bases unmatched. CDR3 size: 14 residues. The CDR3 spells CASRAGGSTDTQYF. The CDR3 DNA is TGTGCCAGCAGGGCGGGGGGAAGCACAGATACGCAGTATTTT.

The CDR3 loop is CASSVGGGLGGYTF. The CDR3, as DNA: TGTGCCAGCAGCGTAGGAGGTGGCCTGGGGGGCTACACCTTC. The chain combines TRBV9 with TRBJ1-2; D call uncertain. The CDR3 sequence is 14 residues long. The V gene's germline CDR1 is SGDLS and CDR2 YYNGEE. The V end lost 0 bases, the J end lost 8 bases, and 14 bases lay between the germline ends.

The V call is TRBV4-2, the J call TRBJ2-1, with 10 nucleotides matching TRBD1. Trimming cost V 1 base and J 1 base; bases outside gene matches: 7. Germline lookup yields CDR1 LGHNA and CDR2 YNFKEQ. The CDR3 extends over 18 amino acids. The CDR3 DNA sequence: TGTGCCAGCAGCCAAGTTTTAGGGGACAGGGGATCCTACAATGAGCAGTTCTTC. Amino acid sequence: CASSQVLGDRGSYNEQFF.

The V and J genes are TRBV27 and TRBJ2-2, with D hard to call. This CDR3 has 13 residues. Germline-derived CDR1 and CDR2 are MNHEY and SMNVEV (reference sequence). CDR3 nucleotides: TGTGTCCAGCCTTACCCGAACACCGGGGAGCTGTTTTTT. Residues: CVQPYPNTGELFF.